This TCR beta chain was sequenced for a study of blood T cell repertoires in COVID-19. Across the study: Sites across the United States, Italy and Spain contributed samples from acute and convalescent COVID-19. T cells, B-cell-depleted T cells, or PBMCs supplied cDNA or gDNA.

Cohort placement rested on clinical history that participants reported themselves. Recovered status applied to Cohort 3 donors who had two consecutive negative PCRs. It also applied to those with clearance or with symptom resolution. This CDR3 is built from 17 residues. V lost 8 bases, J lost 3 bases, and 25 bases lay in between. Germline values: CDR1 LNHDA, CDR2 SQIVND (reference sequence). The table came from immunoSEQ multiplex PCR; TCRdb's copy has only in-frame clones and leaves some out. This table holds approximately 490,000 clones, 87% found once. Sample: PBMCs or T cells enriched from blood (not recorded which). The chain joins TRBV19 to TRBJ1-2; no clear D. This receptor was taken from a woman in her late teens or twenties who had recovered from COVID-19. CDR3 coding DNA: TGTGCCAGTTCCTCGTATGCGGCAGTAACCCAATACTATGGCTACACCTTC. Its translation is CASSSYAAVTQYYGYTF.